These T cell receptor beta chains were read from a single sample in a study of cytomegalovirus exposure and HLA in healthy donors. Sequencing was performed with immunoSEQ multiplex PCR; in TCRdb, only in-frame clones are kept and a portion is missing. This sample carries some 180,000 clones, around three quarters of them seen once, and the ten largest clones take roughly 2.5%. Sequencing input: PBMCs. Receptors were obtained from a woman in her 30s in good health and CMV-seropositive. Each CDR3 is given with its conserved first and last residue.

>TRBJ2-7|TRBV4-2
CASSQEAGTGTAISYEQYF
>TRBJ2-1|TRBV2
CASSGGRGPYNEQFF
>TRBJ2-1|TRBV11-2
CASSYYGNEQFF
>TRBJ2-5|TRBV11-3
CASSSTAEWRETQYF
>TRBJ2-3|TRBV9
CASSVASGGPRDTQYF
>TRBJ2-7|TRBV5-4
CASTAGYEQYF
>TRBJ2-7|TRBV2
CASSAERATTTYEQYF
>TRBJ2-7|TRBV6-5
CASSSLAGAHEQYF
>TRBJ2-7|TRBV7-9
CASSLSSRVSEQYF
>TRBJ2-7|TRBV25-1
CASSDSSYEQYF
>TRBJ2-3|TRBV28
CASSFPPPDRPDTQYF
>TRBJ1-1|TRBV4-3
CASSQGGTAAELGTEAFF
>TRBJ2-3|TRBV5-4
CASSFGRGVADTQYF
>TRBJ2-7|TRBV5-6
CASSLGLAFYEQYF
>TRBJ2-1|TRBV2
CASCYGGYNEQFF
>TRBJ1-2|TRBV6-1
CASSENRAFYGYTF
>TRBJ2-3|TRBV5-8
CASRPPETGLDTQYF
>TRBJ2-7|TRBV4-1
CASSQNGGTGVYEQYF